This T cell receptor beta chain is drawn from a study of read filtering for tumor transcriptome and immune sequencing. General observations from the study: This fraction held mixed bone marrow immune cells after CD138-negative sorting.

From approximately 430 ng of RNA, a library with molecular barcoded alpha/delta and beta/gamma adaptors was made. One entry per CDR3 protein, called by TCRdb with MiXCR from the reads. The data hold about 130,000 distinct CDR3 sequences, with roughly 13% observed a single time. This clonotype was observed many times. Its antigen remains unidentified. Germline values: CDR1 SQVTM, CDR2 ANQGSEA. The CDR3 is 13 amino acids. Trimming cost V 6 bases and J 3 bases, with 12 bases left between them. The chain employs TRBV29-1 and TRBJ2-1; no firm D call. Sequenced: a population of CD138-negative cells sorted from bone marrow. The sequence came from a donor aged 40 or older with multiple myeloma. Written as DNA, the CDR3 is TGCAGCGTCCAGGACGGGTACTACAATGAGCAGTTCTTC. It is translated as CSVQDGYYNEQFF.